This T cell receptor (beta chain) was retrieved from a study of blood T cell repertoires in COVID-19. Study-level background: Sample material is recorded as cDNA or gDNA derived from T cells, B-cell-depleted T cells, or PBMCs.

Only in-frame clones appear in the TCRdb table, and some are missing; sequencing was by immunoSEQ multiplex PCR. The table includes roughly 70,000 clones, around 77% detected once. Germline V gives CDR1 MDHEN, CDR2 SYDVKM. The CDR3 extends over 15 amino acids. V dropped 5 bases and J dropped 9 bases, with 20 bases sitting between them. Input material: peripheral blood. The chain carries TRBV28 and TRBJ2-4; TRBD1 is a possible D gene (6 bases). The sequence derives from a human donor in a cohort sampled during active COVID-19. The DNA for the CDR3 is TGTGCCAGCAGTCCCCTGGGCCGAGCAGGGGTCATTCAGTACTTC. Translation: CASSPLGRAGVIQYF.